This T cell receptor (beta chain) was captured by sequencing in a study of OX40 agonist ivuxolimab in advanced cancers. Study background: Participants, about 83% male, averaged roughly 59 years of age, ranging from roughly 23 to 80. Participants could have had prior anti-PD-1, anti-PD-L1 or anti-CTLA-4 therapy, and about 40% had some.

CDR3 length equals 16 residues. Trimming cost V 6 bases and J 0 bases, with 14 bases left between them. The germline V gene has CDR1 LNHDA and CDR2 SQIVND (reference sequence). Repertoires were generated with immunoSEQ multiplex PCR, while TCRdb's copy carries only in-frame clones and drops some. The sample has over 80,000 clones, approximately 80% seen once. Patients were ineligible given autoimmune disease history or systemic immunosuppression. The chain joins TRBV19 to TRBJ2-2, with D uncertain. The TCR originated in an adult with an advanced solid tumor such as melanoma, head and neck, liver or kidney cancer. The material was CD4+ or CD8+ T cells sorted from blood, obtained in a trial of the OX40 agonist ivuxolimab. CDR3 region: CASSTARHTNTGELFF. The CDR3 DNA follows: TGTGCCAGTAGCACCGCTCGACATACGAACACCGGGGAGCTGTTTTTT.